Below are 2 T cell receptor beta chains sequenced from a single sample in a study of T cell responses to AZD1222 COVID-19 vaccine. Using immunoSEQ multiplex PCR, the repertoire was profiled, and TCRdb retains in-frame clones only, with some absent. The sample has roughly 84,000 clones; 80% to 90% are singletons. Sequenced here: peripheral blood, sampled 28 days after the second AZD1222 dose. These receptors were taken from an adult who received the AZD1222 COVID-19 vaccine.

The rearrangement joins TRBV6-5 to TRBJ1-6; the match to TRBD1 covers 7 bases. CDR1 and CDR2 (germline): MNHEY, SVGAGI. Trimming cost V 6 bases and J 8 bases; bases outside gene matches: 7. The CDR3 runs to 14 residues. The CDR3 spells CASRATGEDSPLHF. CDR3 nucleotide sequence: TGTGCCAGCAGAGCTACAGGGGAGGATTCACCCCTCCACTTT.

This clone was counted a single time. The V and J genes are TRBV3-1 (or the pseudogene TRBV3-2) and TRBJ1-1; D unclear. CDR1 and CDR2 from the germline V gene are LGHDT and YNNKEL (reference sequence). V gave up 5 bases and J gave up 0 bases, with 10 bases separating them. There are 14 residues in the CDR3. CDR3 in amino acids: CASSLGEMNTEAFF. The CDR3, as DNA: TGTGCCAGCAGCTTAGGTGAAATGAACACTGAAGCTTTCTTT.